Below, 23 T cell receptor beta chains from the same sample are listed, as sequenced in a study of T-cell memory formation after mild COVID-19. TCRdb re-called the 5' RACE reads with MiXCR, one entry per CDR3 protein. The repertoire holds roughly 580,000 distinct CDR3 sequences, with roughly 18% as singletons. The sequenced sample consisted of PBMCs or a T cell subset sorted from them (not recorded which). The source of these receptors is an adult woman who had mild COVID-19 (a few samples of this study predate the infection). Cell type and time point are not known.

This clonotype was recorded a few times. This rearrangement joins TRBV5-1 to TRBJ2-5, with a weak D call TRBD1 (6 bases). Looked up from germline, CDR1 is SGHRS and CDR2 is YFSETQ. Trimming removed 0 bases from V and 5 bases from J, with 14 bases in between. This CDR3 spans 15 amino acids. This chain's CDR3 is CASSLGGRQGETQYF. For the CDR3, the DNA is TGCGCCAGCAGCTTGGGGGGGCGACAAGGGGAGACCCAGTACTTC.

The table lists this clonotype with a few counts. CDR3 amino acids: CASSPGTGVGYEYF. The CDR3 DNA reads TGTGCCAGCAGTCCAGGGACGGGGGTCGGATATGAGTATTTT. This chain links TRBV27 with TRBJ2-3, with D perhaps matching TRBD2 (6 bases). The V and J ends lost 5 bases and 13 bases respectively, with 22 bases between them. CDR3 size: 14 residues. The V gene's germline CDR1 is MNHEY and CDR2 SMNVEV (reference sequence).

This clonotype was observed many times. The chain combines TRBV4-2 with TRBJ1-1; maybe TRBD1 (5 bases). The CDR3 spans 13 residues. Trimming stripped 0 bases from V and 4 bases from J, with 6 bases between. CDR1 is LGHNA and CDR2 is YNFKEQ in the germline V gene. This chain's CDR3 is CASSQERGTEAFF. The DNA of the CDR3 is TGTGCCAGCAGCCAAGAAAGGGGCACTGAAGCTTTCTTT.

The rearrangement joins TRBV25-1 to TRBJ2-5, with a weak D call TRBD1 (6 bases). The V end was cut by 6 bases, the J end by 5 bases, with 16 bases between. CDR1 is MGHDK and CDR2 is SYGVNS in the germline V gene. The length of the CDR3 is 14 residues. The CDR3 DNA reads TGTGCCAGCAGAGGACAGACAGTCTTGGAGACCCAGTACTTC. Residues: CASRGQTVLETQYF.

This clonotype came up a few times. The V call is TRBV6-6, the J call TRBJ2-5, with 7 bases aligning to TRBD2. The germline gives CDR1 MNHNY, CDR2 SVGAGI (reference sequence). The V segment lost 3 bases and the J segment 1 base; nucleotides outside the gene matches: 2. The CDR3 runs 14 residues. The CDR3, as DNA: TGTGCCAGCAGTTATCCGGGGGGCCAAGAGACCCAGTACTTC. It encodes CASSYPGGQETQYF.

V usage is TRBV11-2 and J usage is TRBJ1-1; D remains unclear. This CDR3 spans 12 amino acids. Germline V gene data show CDR1 as SGHAT and CDR2 as FQNNGV. V lost 5 bases and J lost 7, with 11 bases in between. The CDR3 protein is CASSKGSIEAFF. The CDR3 region has the DNA TGTGCCAGCAGCAAGGGCTCGATTGAAGCTTTCTTT.

This clonotype was detected a few times. The chain couples TRBV7-3 to TRBJ2-1; tentative D call: TRBD2 (5 bases). CDR1 is SGHTA, CDR2 FQGTGA, per germline. Trimming cost V 5 bases and J 7 bases, with 18 bases left between them. The CDR3 extends over 15 amino acids. The CDR3 spells CASSLGLPRGNEQFF. CDR3 coding DNA: TGTGCCAGCAGCCTAGGACTGCCTCGTGGGAATGAGCAGTTCTTC.

This clonotype showed up just a few times. This sequence joins TRBV20-1 and TRBJ1-2; 8 bases align to TRBD1. The V gene end was trimmed by 5 bases and the J gene end by 4 bases; junction bases not matched to a gene: 6. The CDR3 runs to 13 residues. Germline CDR1 DFQATT, CDR2 SNEGSKA (reference sequence). The CDR3 DNA reads as TGCAGTGCTTACGGGACAGGAGTCTATGGCTACACCTTC. This sequence encodes CSAYGTGVYGYTF.

The V call is TRBV30, the J call TRBJ1-5; TRBD1 might be the D (5 bases). Trimming took 1 base from V and 4 from J, leaving 11 bases between them. The CDR3 is made up of 14 amino acids. Germline CDR1 GTSNPN, CDR2 SVGIG (reference sequence). CDR3 sequence: CAWSGRGLNQPQHF. The CDR3 DNA sequence: TGTGCCTGGAGTGGGAGGGGATTAAATCAGCCCCAGCATTTT.

This clonotype showed up just a few times. The DNA of the CDR3 is TGTGCCAGCAGCTTAGCTAGGTTTAAATCGTACGAGCAGTACTTC. Its translation: CASSLARFKSYEQYF. The chain joins TRBV7-8 to TRBJ2-7; D unresolved. Germline V gene sequence: CDR1 SGHVS, CDR2 FQNEAQ. The V end was cut by 0 bases, the J end by 4 bases, with 13 bases between. The CDR3 runs 15 residues.

This clonotype has more than one count but fewer than ten. J is TRBJ2-7 and V is TRBV6-6; TRBD1 might be the D (6 bases). Trimming left V 6 bases short and J 0 bases short, with 15 bases between. Germline V gene data show CDR1 as MNHNY and CDR2 as SVGAGI (reference sequence). The CDR3 spans 15 residues. This chain's CDR3 is CASRNVQGSSYEQYF. For the CDR3, the DNA is TGTGCCAGCAGAAACGTACAGGGCAGCTCCTACGAGCAGTACTTC.

This clonotype turned up a few times. V and J are TRBV9 and TRBJ2-1; D gene uncertain. The CDR3 is made up of 15 amino acids. Between the trimmed V and J ends, which lost 0 bases and 0 bases, there was a span of 7 bases. Per germline, CDR1 SGDLS and CDR2 YYNGEE. CDR3 nucleotides: TGTGCCAGCAGCGTAGATGCAAGCTCCTACAATGAGCAGTTCTTC. Its translation is CASSVDASSYNEQFF. Filled out from reference TRBV9 and TRBJ2-1, the complete variable domain reads DSGVTQTPKHLITATGQRVTLRCSPRSGDLSVYWYQQSLDQGLQFLIQYYNGEERAKGNILERFSAQQFPDLHSELNLSSLELGDSALYFCASSVDASSYNEQFFGPGTRLTVL.

The gene calls are TRBV25-1 and TRBJ1-2; D is unclear. The CDR3 contains 13 residues. Trimming shortened V by 2 bases and J by 1 base, and 5 bases separated the two germline ends. Germline CDR1 MGHDK, CDR2 SYGVNS. For the CDR3, the DNA is TGTGCCAGCAGTGAACCCAATAACTATGGCTACACCTTC. Protein: CASSEPNNYGYTF.

The rearrangement uses TRBV14 and TRBJ2-3; D remains ambiguous. The germline V gene has CDR1 SGHDN and CDR2 FVKESK. The V and J ends lost 0 bases and 0 bases respectively, with 13 bases between them. This CDR3 spans 17 amino acids. The CDR3 loop reads CASSQDWATTSTDTQYF. The CDR3 DNA follows: TGTGCCAGCAGCCAAGATTGGGCAACGACTAGCACAGATACGCAGTATTTT.

The chain combines TRBV29-1 with TRBJ2-1; 8 bases line up with TRBD1. The CDR3 runs 14 residues. V gave up 7 bases and J gave up 0 bases; unmatched junction bases: 5. From germline, CDR1 is SQVTM and CDR2 ANQGSEA. The CDR3 DNA follows: TGCAGCGGCTGGACAGGGAGCTCCTACAATGAGCAGTTCTTC. Translation gives CSGWTGSSYNEQFF.

This clonotype was seen only a few times. The chain links TRBV15 to TRBJ1-3; D is uncertain. The CDR3 has 15 amino acids. Germline V gene sequence: CDR1 LNHNV, CDR2 YYDKDF (reference sequence). Trimming left V 2 bases short and J 0 bases short, with 8 bases between. CDR3 amino acids: CATSRRLSSGNTIYF. CDR3 DNA: TGTGCCACCAGCAGACGGTTAAGCTCTGGAAACACCATATATTTT. Drawing the rest from reference TRBV15 and TRBJ1-3, the complete variable domain is DAMVIQNPRYQVTQFGKPVTLSCSQTLNHNVMYWYQQKSSQAPKLLFHYYDKDFNNEADTPDNFQSRRPNTSFCFLDIRSPGLGDTAMYLCATSRRLSSGNTIYFGEGSWLTVV.

This clonotype was observed many times. The chain carries TRBV9 and TRBJ2-1; 7 bases agree with TRBD2. CDR3 length: 16 amino acids. CDR1 SGDLS and CDR2 YYNGEE come from the germline V gene. Losses at the gene ends were 0 bases for V and 3 bases for J; bases not matched to a gene: 6. The chain's CDR3 is CASSVALLASYNEQFF. CDR3 DNA sequence: TGTGCCAGCAGCGTAGCTTTACTAGCGAGCTACAATGAGCAGTTCTTC.

This chain links TRBV14 with TRBJ2-4; D is unclear. The germline V and J ends were trimmed by 0 bases and 1 base, with 19 bases remaining between them. The CDR3 consists of 19 residues. Germline assignment: CDR1 SGHDN and CDR2 FVKESK. The CDR3 loop is CASSQDGHTLMMAKNIQYF. The CDR3 region has the DNA TGTGCCAGCAGCCAAGATGGGCACACCTTAATGATGGCCAAAAACATTCAGTACTTC.

The chain carries TRBV12-3 or TRBV12-4 and TRBJ1-1; D is perhaps TRBD1 (5 bases). V was trimmed by 7 bases and J by 11 bases, leaving 14 bases between them. This CDR3 comprises 11 residues. CDR3 nucleotide sequence: TGTGCCAGCACAGTGCAGGGATGGGCTTTCTTT. Translating gives CASTVQGWAFF.

The gene calls are TRBV4-1 and TRBJ2-3; 7 nucleotides agree with TRBD1. Per the germline V gene, CDR1 is MGHRA and CDR2 is YSYEKL. The V gene end was trimmed by 1 base and the J gene end by 7 bases; junction bases not matched to a gene: 2. This CDR3 comprises 13 residues. The CDR3 region has the DNA TGCGCCAGCAGCCAAGCAGGGGGAAATACGCAGTATTTT. This sequence encodes CASSQAGGNTQYF.

Only a few counts were recorded for this clonotype. The chain links TRBV15 to TRBJ2-5; D may be TRBD2 (5 bases). The V end lost 0 bases, the J end lost 5 bases, and 13 bases lay between the germline ends. The CDR3 extends over 15 amino acids. Germline CDR1 reads LNHNV; CDR2 reads YYDKDF (reference sequence). CDR3 loop: CATSRDVYGMETQYF. CDR3 nucleotides: TGTGCCACCAGCAGAGATGTTTACGGGATGGAGACCCAGTACTTC.

The chain uses TRBV4-1 and TRBJ1-2, with D perhaps matching TRBD1 (6 bases). Germline loops: CDR1 MGHRA, CDR2 YSYEKL. There are 15 residues in the CDR3. Trimming pared 2 bases from V and 4 bases from J, leaving 14 bases between. The CDR3 loop is CASSQFPDSIYGYTF. The CDR3 nucleotides are TGCGCCAGCAGCCAATTTCCGGACAGCATCTATGGCTACACCTTC.

A few counts support this clonotype. The chain employs TRBV9 and TRBJ1-1, with D possibly TRBD1 on 6 matching bases. The germline V gene encodes CDR1 SGDLS and CDR2 YYNGEE. This CDR3 has 14 residues. Trimming removed 1 base from V and 5 bases from J, with 12 bases in between. Here the CDR3 reads CASSVSGGVTEAFF. The CDR3 region has the DNA TGTGCCAGCAGCGTAAGTGGGGGCGTTACTGAAGCTTTCTTT.